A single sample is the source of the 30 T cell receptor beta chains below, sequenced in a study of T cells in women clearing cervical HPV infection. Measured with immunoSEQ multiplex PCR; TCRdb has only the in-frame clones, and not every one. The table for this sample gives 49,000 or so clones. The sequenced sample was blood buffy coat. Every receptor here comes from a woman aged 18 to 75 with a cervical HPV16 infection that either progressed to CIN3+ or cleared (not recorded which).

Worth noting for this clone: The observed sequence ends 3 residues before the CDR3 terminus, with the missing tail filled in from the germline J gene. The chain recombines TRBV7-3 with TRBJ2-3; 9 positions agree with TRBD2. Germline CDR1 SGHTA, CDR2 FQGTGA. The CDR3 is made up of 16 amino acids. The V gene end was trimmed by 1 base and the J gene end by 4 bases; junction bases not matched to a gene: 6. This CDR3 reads CASSLNSGGGADTQYF. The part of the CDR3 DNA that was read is TGTGCCAGCAGCTTAAATAGCGGGGGAGGGGCAGATACG. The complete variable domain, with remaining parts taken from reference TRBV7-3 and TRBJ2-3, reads GAGVSQTPSNKVTEKGKYVELRCDPISGHTALYWYRQSLGQGPEFLIYFQGTGAADDSGLPNDRFFAVRPEGSVSTLKIQRTERGDSAVYLCASSLNSGGGADTQYFGPGTRLTVL.

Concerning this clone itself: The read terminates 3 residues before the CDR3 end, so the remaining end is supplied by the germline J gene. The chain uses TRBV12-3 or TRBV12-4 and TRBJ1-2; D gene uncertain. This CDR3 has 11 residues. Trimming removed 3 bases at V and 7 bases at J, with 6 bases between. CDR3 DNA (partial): TGTGCCAGCAGTTTCGGGTTTGGC. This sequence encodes CASSFGFG. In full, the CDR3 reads CASSFGFGYTF.

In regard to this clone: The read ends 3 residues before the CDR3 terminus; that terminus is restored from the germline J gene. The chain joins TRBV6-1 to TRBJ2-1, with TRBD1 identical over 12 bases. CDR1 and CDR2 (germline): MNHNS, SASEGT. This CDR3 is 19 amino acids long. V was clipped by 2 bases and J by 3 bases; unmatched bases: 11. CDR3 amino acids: CASSEPLGTGGYYYNEQFF. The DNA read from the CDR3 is TGTGCCAGCAGTGAACCCTTAGGGACAGGGGGCTATTACTACAATGAG.

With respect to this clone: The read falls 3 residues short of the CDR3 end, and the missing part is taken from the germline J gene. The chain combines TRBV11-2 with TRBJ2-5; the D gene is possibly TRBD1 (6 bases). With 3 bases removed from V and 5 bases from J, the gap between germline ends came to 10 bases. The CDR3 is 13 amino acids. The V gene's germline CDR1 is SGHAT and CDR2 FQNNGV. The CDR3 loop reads CASSFGGRETQYF. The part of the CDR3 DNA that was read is TGTGCCAGCAGCTTTGGGGGCAGGGAGACC.

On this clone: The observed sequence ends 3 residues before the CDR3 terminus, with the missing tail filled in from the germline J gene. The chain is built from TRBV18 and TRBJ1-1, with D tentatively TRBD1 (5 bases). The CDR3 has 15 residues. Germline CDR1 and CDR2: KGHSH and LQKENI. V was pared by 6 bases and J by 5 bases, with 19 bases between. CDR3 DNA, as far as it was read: TGTGCCAGCTCGTCCACAACCGGGGGATGGACTGAA. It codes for CASSSTTGGWTE. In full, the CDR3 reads CASSSTTGGWTEAFF.

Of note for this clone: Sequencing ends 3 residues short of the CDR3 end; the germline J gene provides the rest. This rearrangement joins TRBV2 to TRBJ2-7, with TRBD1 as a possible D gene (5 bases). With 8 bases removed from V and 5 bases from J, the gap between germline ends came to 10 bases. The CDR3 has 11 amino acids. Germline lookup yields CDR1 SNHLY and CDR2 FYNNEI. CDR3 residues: CASPVGDEQYF. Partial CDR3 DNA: TGTGCCAGCCCAGTAGGGGACGAG. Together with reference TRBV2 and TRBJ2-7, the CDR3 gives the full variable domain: EPEVTQTPSHQVTQMGQEVILRCVPISNHLYFYWYRQILGQKVEFLVSFYNNEISEKSEIFDDQFSVERPDGSNFTLKIRSTKLEDSAMYFCASPVGDEQYFGPGTRLTVT.

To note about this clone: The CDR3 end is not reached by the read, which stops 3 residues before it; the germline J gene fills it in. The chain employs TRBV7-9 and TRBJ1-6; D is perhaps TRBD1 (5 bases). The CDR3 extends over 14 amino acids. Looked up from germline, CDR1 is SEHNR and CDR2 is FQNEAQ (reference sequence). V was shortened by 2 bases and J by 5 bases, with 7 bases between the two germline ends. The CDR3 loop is CASSLQGNNSPLHF. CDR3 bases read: TGTGCCAGCAGCTTACAGGGAAATAATTCACCC. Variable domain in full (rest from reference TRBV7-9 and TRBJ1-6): DTGVSQNPRHKITKRGQNVTFRCDPISEHNRLYWYRQTLGQGPEFLTYFQNEAQLEKSRLLSDRFSAERPKGSFSTLEIQRTEQGDSAMYLCASSLQGNNSPLHFGNGTRLTVT.

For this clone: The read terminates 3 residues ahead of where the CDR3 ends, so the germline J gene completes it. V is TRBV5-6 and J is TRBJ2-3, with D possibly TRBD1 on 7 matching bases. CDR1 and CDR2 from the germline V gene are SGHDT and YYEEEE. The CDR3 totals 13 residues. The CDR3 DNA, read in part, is TGTGCCAGCAGCCCCAGGGGGGAGGAGACG. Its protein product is CASSPRGEET. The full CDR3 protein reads CASSPRGEETQYF. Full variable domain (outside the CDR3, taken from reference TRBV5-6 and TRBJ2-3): DAGVTQSPTHLIKTRGQQVTLRCSPKSGHDTVSWYQQALGQGPQFIFQYYEEEERQRGNFPDRFSGHQFPNYSSELNVNALLLGDSALYLCASSPRGEETQYFGPGTRLTVL.

The CDR3: CASRGLSLYEETQYF. Partial CDR3 DNA: TGTGCCAGCAGGGGACTATCTCTATATGAAGAGACC. This chain joins TRBV2 and TRBJ2-5; 7 nucleotides align to TRBD2. The DNA ends 3 residues before the CDR3 does, and the rest of the CDR3 is filled in from the germline J gene. Per the germline V gene, CDR1 is SNHLY and CDR2 is FYNNEI. This CDR3 comprises 15 residues. V trimming: 6 bases; J trimming: 3 bases; junction bases outside the gene matches: 10. Complete variable domain (other parts from reference TRBV2 and TRBJ2-5): EPEVTQTPSHQVTQMGQEVILRCVPISNHLYFYWYRQILGQKVEFLVSFYNNEISEKSEIFDDQFSVERPDGSNFTLKIRSTKLEDSAMYFCASRGLSLYEETQYFGPGTRLLVL.

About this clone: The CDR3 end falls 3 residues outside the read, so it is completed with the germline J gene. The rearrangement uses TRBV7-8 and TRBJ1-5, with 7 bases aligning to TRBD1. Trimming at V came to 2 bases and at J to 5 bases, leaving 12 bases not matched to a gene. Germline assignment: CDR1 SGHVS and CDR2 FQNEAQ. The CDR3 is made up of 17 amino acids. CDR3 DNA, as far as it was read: TGTGCCAGCAGCTTATCGGTCCTCGGGACAGCCTATCAGCCC. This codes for CASSLSVLGTAYQP. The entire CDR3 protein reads CASSLSVLGTAYQPQHF. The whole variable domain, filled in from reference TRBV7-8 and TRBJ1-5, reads GAGVSQSPRYKVAKRGQDVALRCDPISGHVSLFWYQQALGQGPEFLTYFQNEAQLDKSGLPSDRFFAERPEGSVSTLKIQRTQQEDSAVYLCASSLSVLGTAYQPQHFGDGTRLSIL.

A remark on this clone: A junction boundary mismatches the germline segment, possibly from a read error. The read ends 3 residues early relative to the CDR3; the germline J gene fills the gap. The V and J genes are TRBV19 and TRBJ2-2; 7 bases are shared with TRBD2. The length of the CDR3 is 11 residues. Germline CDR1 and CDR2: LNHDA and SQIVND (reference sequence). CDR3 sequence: CASTHSGGLFF. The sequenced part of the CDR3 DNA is TGTGCCAGTACCCACTCGGGGGGG. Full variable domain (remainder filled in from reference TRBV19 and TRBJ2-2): DGGITQSPKYLFRKEGQNVTLSCEQNLNHDAMYWYRQDPGQGLRLIYYSQIVNDFQKGDIAEGYSVSREKKESFPLTVTSAQKNPTAFYLCASTHSGGLFFGEGSRLTVL.

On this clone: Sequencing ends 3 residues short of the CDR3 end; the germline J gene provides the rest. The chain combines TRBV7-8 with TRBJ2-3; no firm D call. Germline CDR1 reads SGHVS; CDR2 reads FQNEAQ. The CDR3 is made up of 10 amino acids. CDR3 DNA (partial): TGTGCCAGCGGTGCGGAGACG. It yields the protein CASGAET. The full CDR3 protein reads CASGAETQYF. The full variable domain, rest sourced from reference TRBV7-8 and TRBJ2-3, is GAGVSQSPRYKVAKRGQDVALRCDPISGHVSLFWYQQALGQGPEFLTYFQNEAQLDKSGLPSDRFFAERPEGSVSTLKIQRTQQEDSAVYLCASGAETQYFGPGTRLTVL.

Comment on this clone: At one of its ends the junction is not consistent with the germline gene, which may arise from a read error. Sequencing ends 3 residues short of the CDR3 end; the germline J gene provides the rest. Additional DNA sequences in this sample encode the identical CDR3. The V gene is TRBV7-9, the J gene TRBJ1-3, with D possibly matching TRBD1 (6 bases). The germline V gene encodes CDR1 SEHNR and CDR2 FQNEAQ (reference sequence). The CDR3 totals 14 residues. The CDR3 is CASSSTQQGNTIYF. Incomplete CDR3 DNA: TGTGCCAGCAGTTCTACCCAACAGGGAAACACA.

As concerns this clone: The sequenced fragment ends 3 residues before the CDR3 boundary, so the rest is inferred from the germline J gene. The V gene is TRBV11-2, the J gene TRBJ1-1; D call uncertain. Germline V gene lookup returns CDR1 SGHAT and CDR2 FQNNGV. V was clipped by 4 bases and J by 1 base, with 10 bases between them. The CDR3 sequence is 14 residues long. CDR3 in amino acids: CASSSHGSNTEAFF. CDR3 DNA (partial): TGTGCCAGCAGCTCCCACGGGTCGAACACTGAA.

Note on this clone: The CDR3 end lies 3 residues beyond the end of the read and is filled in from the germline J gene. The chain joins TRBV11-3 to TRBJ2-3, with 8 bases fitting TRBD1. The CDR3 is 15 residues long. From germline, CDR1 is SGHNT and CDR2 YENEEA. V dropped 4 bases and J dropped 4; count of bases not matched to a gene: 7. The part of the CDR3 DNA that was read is TGTGCCAGCAGCTCATCTACAGGGGGACCAGATACG. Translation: CASSSSTGGPDT. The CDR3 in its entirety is CASSSSTGGPDTQYF.

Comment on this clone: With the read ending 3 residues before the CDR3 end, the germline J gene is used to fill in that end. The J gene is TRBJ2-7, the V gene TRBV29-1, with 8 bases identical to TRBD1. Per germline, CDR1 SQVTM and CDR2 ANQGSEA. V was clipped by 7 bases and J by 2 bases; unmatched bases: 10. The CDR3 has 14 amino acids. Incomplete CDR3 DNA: TGCAGCGGAACCAGACAGGGGCCACCCTACGAG. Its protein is CSGTRQGPPYE. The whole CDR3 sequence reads CSGTRQGPPYEQYF.

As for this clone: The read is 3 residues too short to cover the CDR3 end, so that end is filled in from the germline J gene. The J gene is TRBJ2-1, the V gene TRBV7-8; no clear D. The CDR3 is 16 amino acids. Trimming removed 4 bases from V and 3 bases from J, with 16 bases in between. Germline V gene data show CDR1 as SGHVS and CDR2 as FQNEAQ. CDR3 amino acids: CASSSTPRVGYNEQFF. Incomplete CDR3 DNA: TGTGCCAGCAGCTCCACCCCCCGGGTAGGCTACAATGAG. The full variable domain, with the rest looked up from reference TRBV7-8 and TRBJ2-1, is GAGVSQSPRYKVAKRGQDVALRCDPISGHVSLFWYQQALGQGPEFLTYFQNEAQLDKSGLPSDRFFAERPEGSVSTLKIQRTQQEDSAVYLCASSSTPRVGYNEQFFGPGTRLTVL.

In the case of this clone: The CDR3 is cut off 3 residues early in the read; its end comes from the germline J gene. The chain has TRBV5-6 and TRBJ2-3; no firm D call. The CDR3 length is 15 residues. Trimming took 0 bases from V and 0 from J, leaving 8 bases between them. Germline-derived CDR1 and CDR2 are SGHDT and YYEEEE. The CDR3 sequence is CASSLVARSTDTQYF. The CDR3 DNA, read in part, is TGTGCCAGCAGCTTGGTAGCCCGAAGCACAGATACG.

The CDR3 loop is CSASRQGEKLFF. CDR3 bases read: TGCAGTGCTTCCCGACAGGGTGAAAAA. The chain carries TRBV20-1 and TRBJ1-4, with TRBD1 matching over 7 bases. The observed sequence ends 3 residues before the CDR3 terminus, with the missing tail filled in from the germline J gene. J was trimmed by 7 bases and V by 5 bases; bases with no gene match: 4. Per germline, CDR1 DFQATT and CDR2 SNEGSKA (reference sequence). CDR3 length equals 12 residues.

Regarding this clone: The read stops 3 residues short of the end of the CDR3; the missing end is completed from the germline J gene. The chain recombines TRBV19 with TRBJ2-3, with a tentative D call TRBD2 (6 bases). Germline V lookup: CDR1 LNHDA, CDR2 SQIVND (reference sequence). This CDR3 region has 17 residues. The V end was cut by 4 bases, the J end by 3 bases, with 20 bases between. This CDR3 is CASSKSTSPLGTDTQYF. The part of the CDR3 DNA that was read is TGTGCCAGTAGTAAATCGACTAGTCCCTTGGGGACAGATACG.

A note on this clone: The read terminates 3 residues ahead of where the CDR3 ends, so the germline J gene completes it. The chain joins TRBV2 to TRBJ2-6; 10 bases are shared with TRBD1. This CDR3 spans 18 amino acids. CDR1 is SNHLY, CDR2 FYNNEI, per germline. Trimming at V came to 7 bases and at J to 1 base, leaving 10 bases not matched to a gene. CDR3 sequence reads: CASIKGDRGFSGANVLTF. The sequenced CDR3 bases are TGTGCCAGCATAAAAGGGGACAGGGGTTTTTCTGGGGCCAACGTC.

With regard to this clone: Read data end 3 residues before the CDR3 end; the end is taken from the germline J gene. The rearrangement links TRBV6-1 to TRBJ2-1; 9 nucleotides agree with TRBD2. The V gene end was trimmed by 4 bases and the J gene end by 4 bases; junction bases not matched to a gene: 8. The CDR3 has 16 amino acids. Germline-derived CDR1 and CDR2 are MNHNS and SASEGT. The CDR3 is CASSAYLAGRYNEQFF. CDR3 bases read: TGTGCCAGCAGTGCATACCTAGCGGGAAGATACAATGAG.

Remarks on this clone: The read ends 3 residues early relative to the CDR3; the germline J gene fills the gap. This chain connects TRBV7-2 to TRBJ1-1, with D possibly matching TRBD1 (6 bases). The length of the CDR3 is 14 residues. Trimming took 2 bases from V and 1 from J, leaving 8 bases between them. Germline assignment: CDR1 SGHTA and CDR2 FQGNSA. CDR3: CASSLRGQNTEAFF. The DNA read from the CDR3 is TGTGCCAGCAGCTTAAGGGGACAGAACACTGAA.

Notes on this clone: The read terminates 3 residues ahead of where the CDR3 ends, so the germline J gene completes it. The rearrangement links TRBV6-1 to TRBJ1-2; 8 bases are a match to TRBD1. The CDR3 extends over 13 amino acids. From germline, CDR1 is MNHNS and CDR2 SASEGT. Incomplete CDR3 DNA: TGTGCCAGCAGTGAGACAGGGGTGATTGAC. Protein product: CASSETGVID. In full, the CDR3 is CASSETGVIDYTF.

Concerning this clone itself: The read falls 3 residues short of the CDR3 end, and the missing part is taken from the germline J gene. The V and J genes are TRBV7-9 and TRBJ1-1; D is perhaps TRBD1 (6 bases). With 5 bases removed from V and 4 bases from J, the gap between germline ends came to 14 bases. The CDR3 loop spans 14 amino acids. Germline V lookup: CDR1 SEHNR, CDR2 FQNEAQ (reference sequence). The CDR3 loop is CASSGYRVGTEAFF. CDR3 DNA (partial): TGTGCCAGCAGCGGCTACAGGGTGGGCACTGAA.

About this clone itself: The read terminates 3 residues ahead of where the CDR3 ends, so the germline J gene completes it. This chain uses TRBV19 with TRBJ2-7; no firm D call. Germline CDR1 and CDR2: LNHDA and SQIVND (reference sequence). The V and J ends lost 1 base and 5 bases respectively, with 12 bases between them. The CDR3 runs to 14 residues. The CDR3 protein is CASSIGPKQHEQYF. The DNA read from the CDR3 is TGTGCCAGTAGTATAGGTCCCAAACAACACGAG.

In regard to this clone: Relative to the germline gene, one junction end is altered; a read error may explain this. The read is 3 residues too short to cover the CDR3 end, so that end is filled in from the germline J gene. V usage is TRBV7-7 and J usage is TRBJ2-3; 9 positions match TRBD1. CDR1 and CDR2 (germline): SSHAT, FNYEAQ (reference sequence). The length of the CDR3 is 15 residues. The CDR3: CASSPSGTGPETQYF. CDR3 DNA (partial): TGTGCTAGCAGCCCCTCCGGGACAGGGCCAGAGACG. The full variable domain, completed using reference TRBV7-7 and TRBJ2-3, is GAGVSQSPRYKVTKRGQDVTLRCDPISSHATLYWYQQALGQGPEFLTYFNYEAQPDKSGLPSDRFSAERPEGSISTLTIQRTEQRDSAMYRCASSPSGTGPETQYFGPGTRLTVL.

The part of the CDR3 DNA that was read is TGTGCCTGGAGGTCAACAGGGATAGGCTCACCC. Translated: CAWRSTGIGSP. From start to end, the CDR3 is CAWRSTGIGSPLHF. The gene calls are TRBV30 and TRBJ1-6; D perhaps matches TRBD1 (6 bases). The read falls 3 residues short of the CDR3 end, and the missing part is taken from the germline J gene. With 3 bases removed from V and 10 bases from J, the gap between germline ends came to 16 bases. Germline-derived CDR1 and CDR2 are GTSNPN and SVGIG (reference sequence). There are 14 residues in the CDR3.

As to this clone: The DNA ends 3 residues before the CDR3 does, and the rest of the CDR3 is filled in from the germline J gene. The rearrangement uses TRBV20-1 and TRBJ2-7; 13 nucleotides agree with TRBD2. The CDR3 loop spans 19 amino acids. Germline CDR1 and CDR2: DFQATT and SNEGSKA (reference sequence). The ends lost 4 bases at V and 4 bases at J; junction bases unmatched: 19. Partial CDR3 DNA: TGCAGTGCTATTAGCGCCGGACTAGCGGGAGACCTGTCCTATTACGAG. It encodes CSAISAGLAGDLSYYE. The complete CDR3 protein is CSAISAGLAGDLSYYEQYF.

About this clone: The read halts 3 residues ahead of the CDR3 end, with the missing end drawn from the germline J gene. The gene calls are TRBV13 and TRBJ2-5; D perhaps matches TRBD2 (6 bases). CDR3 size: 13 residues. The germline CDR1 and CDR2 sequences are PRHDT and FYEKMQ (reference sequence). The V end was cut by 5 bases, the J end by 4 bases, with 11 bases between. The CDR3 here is CASSPRGRETQYF. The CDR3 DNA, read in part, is TGTGCCAGCAGCCCCCGGGGGAGAGAGACC.